This T cell receptor beta chain was captured in a study of blood T cell repertoires in COVID-19. Across the whole study: Donors in the United States, Italy and Spain gave samples during acute or convalescent COVID-19. Nucleic acid was either cDNA or gDNA, and it came from T cells, B-cell-depleted T cells, or PBMCs.

As processed by the authors: Quantification of nucleated cells was approximated via reference gene primer amplification. Using immunoSEQ multiplex PCR, the repertoire was profiled, and TCRdb retains in-frame clones only, with some absent. Clone size and the V and J calls come from that table; the DNA yielded D and trimming. The sample has 150,000 to 200,000 clones, roughly nine tenths seen once. Trimming pared 3 bases from V and 0 bases from J, leaving 12 bases between. This CDR3 is built from 16 residues. Germline V gives CDR1 KGHSH, CDR2 LQKENI. The rearrangement joins TRBV18 to TRBJ1-3; D is possibly TRBD1 (6 bases). The sequencing sample was made of peripheral blood. The source is a man in his sixties with active or convalescent COVID-19. This CDR3 is CASSPRQESSGNTIYF. The CDR3 DNA sequence: TGTGCCAGCTCACCTAGACAGGAAAGCTCTGGAAACACCATATATTTT.